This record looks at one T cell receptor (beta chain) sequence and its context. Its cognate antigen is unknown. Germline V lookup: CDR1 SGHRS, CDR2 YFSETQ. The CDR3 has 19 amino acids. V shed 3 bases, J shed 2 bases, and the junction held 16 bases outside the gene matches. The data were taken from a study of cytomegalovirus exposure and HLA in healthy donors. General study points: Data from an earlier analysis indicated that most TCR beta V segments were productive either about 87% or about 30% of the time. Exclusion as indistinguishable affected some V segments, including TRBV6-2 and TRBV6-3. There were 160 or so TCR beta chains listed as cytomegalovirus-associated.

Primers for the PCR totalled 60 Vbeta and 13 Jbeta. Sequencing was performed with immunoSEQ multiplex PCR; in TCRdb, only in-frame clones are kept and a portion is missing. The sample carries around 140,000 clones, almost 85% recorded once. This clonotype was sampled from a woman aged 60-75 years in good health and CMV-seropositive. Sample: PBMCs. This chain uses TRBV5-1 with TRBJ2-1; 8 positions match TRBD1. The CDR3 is CASSWHGTGDALPYNEQFF. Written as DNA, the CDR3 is TGCGCCAGCAGCTGGCACGGGACAGGAGATGCTCTACCCTACAATGAGCAGTTCTTC.